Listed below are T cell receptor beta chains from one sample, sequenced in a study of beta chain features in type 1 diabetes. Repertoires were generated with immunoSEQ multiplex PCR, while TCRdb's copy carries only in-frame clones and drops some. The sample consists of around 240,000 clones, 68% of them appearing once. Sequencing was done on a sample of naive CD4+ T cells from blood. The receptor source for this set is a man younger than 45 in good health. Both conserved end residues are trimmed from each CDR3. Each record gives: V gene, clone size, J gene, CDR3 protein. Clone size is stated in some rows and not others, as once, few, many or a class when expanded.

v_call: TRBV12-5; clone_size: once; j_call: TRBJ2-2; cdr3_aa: ASGNGRELF
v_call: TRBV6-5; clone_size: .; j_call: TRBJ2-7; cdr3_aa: ASSWTGLAGSYEQY
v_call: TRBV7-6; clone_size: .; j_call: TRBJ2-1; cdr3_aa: ASSFSSSGGLNYNEQF
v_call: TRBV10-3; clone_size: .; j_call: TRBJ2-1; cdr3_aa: AISESSPEQF
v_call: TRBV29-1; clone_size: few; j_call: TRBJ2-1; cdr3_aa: SEQEGHEQF
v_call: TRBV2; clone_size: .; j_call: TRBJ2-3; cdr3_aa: ASSYRRQARDTQY
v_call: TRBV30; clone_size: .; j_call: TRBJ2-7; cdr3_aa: AWNRDYEQY
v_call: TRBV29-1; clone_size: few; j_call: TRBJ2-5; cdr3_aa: SVDGYQETQY
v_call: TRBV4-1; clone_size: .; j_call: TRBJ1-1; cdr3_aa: ASSQPRRNTEAF
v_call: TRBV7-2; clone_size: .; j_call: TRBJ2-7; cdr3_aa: ASSPWTSGLDYEQY
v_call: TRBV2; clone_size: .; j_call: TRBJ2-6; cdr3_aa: ASSRRANSGANVLT
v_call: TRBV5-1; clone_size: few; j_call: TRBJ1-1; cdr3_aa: ASSPGTGNTEAF
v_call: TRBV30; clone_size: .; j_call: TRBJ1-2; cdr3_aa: AWSVQGSPYGYT
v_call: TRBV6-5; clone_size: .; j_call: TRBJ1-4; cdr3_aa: ASSRDRQGEKLF
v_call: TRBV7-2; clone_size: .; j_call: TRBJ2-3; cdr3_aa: ASSLAPTSGLADTQY
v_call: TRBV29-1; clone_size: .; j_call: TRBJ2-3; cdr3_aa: SVEPQGSDTQY
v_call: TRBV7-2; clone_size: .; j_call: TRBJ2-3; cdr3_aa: ASSLSDTQY
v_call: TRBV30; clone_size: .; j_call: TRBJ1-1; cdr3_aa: AWRGAGGMSDTEAF
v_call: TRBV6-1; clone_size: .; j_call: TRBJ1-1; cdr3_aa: ASSVTGTEAF
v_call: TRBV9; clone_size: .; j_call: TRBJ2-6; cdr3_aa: ASSVAIYSGANVLT
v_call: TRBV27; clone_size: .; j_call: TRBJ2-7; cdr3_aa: ASSPYEKAYEQY
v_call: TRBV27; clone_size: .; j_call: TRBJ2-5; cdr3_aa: ASRETQY
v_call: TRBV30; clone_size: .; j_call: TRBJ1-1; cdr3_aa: AWNRGEAF
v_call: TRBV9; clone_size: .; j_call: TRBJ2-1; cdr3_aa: ASSGGMNEQF
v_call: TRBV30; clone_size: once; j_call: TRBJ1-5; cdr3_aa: AWSRGHYSNQPQH
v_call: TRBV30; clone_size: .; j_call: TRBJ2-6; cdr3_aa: AWDPSANVLT
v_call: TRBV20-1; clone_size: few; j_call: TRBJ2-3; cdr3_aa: SARTDTQY
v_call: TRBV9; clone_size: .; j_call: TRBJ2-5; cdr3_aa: ASSVGSSGYQETQY
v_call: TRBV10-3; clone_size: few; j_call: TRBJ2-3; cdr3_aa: AISRPIDRVDTDTQY
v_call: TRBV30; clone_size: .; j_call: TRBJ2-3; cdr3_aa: AWSAGLGGSTDTQY
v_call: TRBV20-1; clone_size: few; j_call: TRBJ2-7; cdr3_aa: SAGPSYEQY
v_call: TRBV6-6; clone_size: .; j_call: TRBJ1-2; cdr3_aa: ASSYSGQNYGYT
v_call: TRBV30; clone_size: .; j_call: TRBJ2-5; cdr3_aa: AWSGLPQETQY